The source of this TCR beta chain is a study of shared T cell receptors in the human thymus. CDR3 length equals 16 residues. Trimming took 2 bases from V and 6 from J; bases not matched to a gene: 9. Germline loops: CDR1 MDHEN, CDR2 SYDVKM. Some clones are missing from TCRdb's copy, which holds only in-frame ones; the method was immunoSEQ multiplex PCR. The table shows approximately 400,000 clones, with about 95% occurring only once. The origin of this receptor is a human donor. The gene calls are TRBV28 and TRBJ1-3, with 8 bases aligning to TRBD1. Source material: thymocytes. The CDR3 spells CASSLLRTGRANTIYF. In nucleotides, the CDR3 is TGTGCCAGCAGTTTACTCAGGACAGGGAGGGCAAACACCATATATTTT.